This T cell receptor beta chain was identified in a study of vaccination effects on CD4 cells after COVID-19. Across the whole study: Vaccination followed sampling of two convalescent patients by 16 days and one week respectively. General study findings and limits: Early post-infection timepoints were absent, and convalescent patients were few.

With the ViraFEST assay, the study expanded antigen-specific CD4+ T cells using viral peptide pools, then sequenced them. Following 10 days of culture, CD4+ T cells were isolated. PCR confirmed that the person was infected with SARS-CoV-2 between March and December 2020. Cultures got half-medium changes with IL-2 on days 3 and 7. Germline V gene data show CDR1 as SNHLY and CDR2 as FYNNEI. Trimming removed 7 bases from V and 6 bases from J, with 16 bases in between. This CDR3 region has 14 residues. Notes on this clone: No antigen is known for it.

The protocol was immunoSEQ multiplex PCR, while the TCRdb copy is restricted to in-frame clones and leaves out a portion. Seen here are fewer than 35,000 clones, under 80% observed once, and the top ten hold 28%. This sample comprised CD4+ T cells from PBMCs cultured with a peptide pool, obtained before COVID-19 vaccination. This receptor was taken from a human donor who had a prior SARS-CoV-2 infection. The chain couples TRBV2 to TRBJ1-5; D is unresolved. CDR3 nucleotides: TGTGCCAGCACGAGCTTGGACCGGGGTCAGCCCCAGCATTTT. It translates to CASTSLDRGQPQHF.